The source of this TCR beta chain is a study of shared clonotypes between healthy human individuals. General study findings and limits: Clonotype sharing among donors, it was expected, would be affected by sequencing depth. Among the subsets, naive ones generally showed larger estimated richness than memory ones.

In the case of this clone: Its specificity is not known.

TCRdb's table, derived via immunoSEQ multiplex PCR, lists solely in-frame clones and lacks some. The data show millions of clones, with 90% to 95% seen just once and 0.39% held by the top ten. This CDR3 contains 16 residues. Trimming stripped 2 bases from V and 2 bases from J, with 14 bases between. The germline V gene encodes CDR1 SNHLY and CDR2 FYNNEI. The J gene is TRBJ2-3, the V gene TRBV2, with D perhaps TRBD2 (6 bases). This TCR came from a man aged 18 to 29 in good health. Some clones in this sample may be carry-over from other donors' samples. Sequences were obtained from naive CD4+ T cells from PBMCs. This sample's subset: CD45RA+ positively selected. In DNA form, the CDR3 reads TGTGCCAGCAGTGAACAGGGTAGCGGAAACACAGATACGCAGTATTTT. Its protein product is CASSEQGSGNTDTQYF.